These 2 T cell receptor beta chains were all obtained from the same sample, sequenced in a study of blood T cells in healthy people across ages. A sample-barcoded 5' primer and a J-beta primer mix were used in a second PCR of roughly 6 to 12 cycles. TCRdb independently ran MiXCR on the 5' RACE reads; one entry per CDR3 protein. Of some 1.8 million distinct CDR3 sequences in the sample, about 39% were seen once. Specimen: blood. The origin of the receptors is a human donor in good health.

The chain uses TRBV12-3 or TRBV12-4 and TRBJ1-2; maybe TRBD1 (6 bases). V was trimmed by 6 bases and J by 5 bases, leaving 16 bases between them. The CDR3 extends over 14 amino acids. CDR3 region: CASSPRRGSYGYTF. The CDR3 region has the DNA TGTGCCAGCAGCCCCCGGAGGGGGTCTTATGGCTACACCTTC.

The chain has TRBV7-9 and TRBJ1-2; 8 bases map to TRBD1. Germline V gene lookup returns CDR1 SEHNR and CDR2 FQNEAQ (reference sequence). V was clipped by 2 bases and J by 8 bases; unmatched bases: 10. CDR3 size: 15 residues. The CDR3 here is CASSLTGQGPTGYTF. In nucleotides, the CDR3 is TGTGCCAGCAGCTTAACTGGACAGGGCCCCACCGGCTACACCTTC. The complete variable domain, with remaining parts taken from reference TRBV7-9 and TRBJ1-2, reads DTGVSQNPRHKITKRGQNVTFRCDPISEHNRLYWYRQTLGQGPEFLTYFQNEAQLEKSRLLSDRFSAERPKGSFSTLEIQRTEQGDSAMYLCASSLTGQGPTGYTFGSGTRLTVV.